This is a list of T cell receptor beta chains from one sample in a study of blood T cell repertoires in COVID-19. Sequencing used immunoSEQ multiplex PCR; TCRdb keeps in-frame clones, though not all of them. The sample lists about 100,000 clones, approximately 84% occurring once. The specimen was peripheral blood. These receptors were obtained from a man aged 30 to 45 in a cohort sampled during active COVID-19. Both conserved end residues are part of each CDR3. Fields, in order: clone size, J gene, D gene, V gene, CDR3 protein, CDR3 DNA. A D gene is named only where the DNA matches it firmly. The size field is filled for only some rows; it gives once, few, many or a size class.

>-|TRBJ1-2|TRBD1|TRBV7-2
CASSFEDRVNYGYTF
TGTGCCAGCAGCTTCGAGGACAGGGTTAACTATGGCTACACCTTC
>-|TRBJ2-4|-|TRBV6-6
CASSSREAKNIQYF
TGTGCCAGCAGCTCGCGAGAGGCCAAAAACATTCAGTACTTC
>-|TRBJ1-4|-|TRBV7-2
CASSPQGNYNEKLFF
TGTGCCAGCAGCCCCCAGGGGAACTATAATGAAAAACTGTTTTTT
>-|TRBJ2-2|TRBD1|TRBV3-1/TRBV3-2
CASATGTANTGELFF
TGTGCCAGCGCAACCGGGACAGCGAACACCGGGGAGCTGTTTTTT
>few|TRBJ1-5|-|TRBV27
CASSPLFLQPQHF
TGTGCCAGCAGTCCCTTGTTCCTGCAGCCCCAGCATTTT
>few|TRBJ2-1|-|TRBV3-1/TRBV3-2
CASSPLSQGHNEQFF
TGTGCCAGCAGCCCTTTATCACAGGGCCACAATGAGCAGTTCTTC
>-|TRBJ2-1|TRBD1|TRBV10-3
CAIRATGSSYNEQFF
TGTGCCATCAGAGCGACAGGGAGCTCCTACAATGAGCAGTTCTTC
>-|TRBJ2-7|-|TRBV7-9
CASSAGQKNYEQYF
TGTGCCAGCAGCGCGGGACAGAAAAACTACGAGCAGTACTTC
>-|TRBJ1-6|-|TRBV7-9
CASSTGGIGSPLHF
TGTGCCAGCAGCACGGGGGGAATTGGTTCACCCCTCCACTTT
>once|TRBJ2-5|TRBD1|TRBV7-9
CASSYQRTGAQETQYF
TGTGCCAGCAGCTATCAAAGGACAGGGGCCCAAGAGACCCAGTACTTC
>-|TRBJ2-1|-|TRBV9
CASSVEGSGSYNEQFF
TGTGCCAGCAGCGTAGAGGGATCCGGGAGTTACAATGAGCAGTTCTTC
>-|TRBJ1-5|TRBD1|TRBV5-6
CASSFRTGQARQHF
TGTGCCAGCAGCTTCCGAACGGGACAGGCGCGCCAGCATTTT
>-|TRBJ2-5|TRBD2|TRBV9
CASSVAPRGGAETQYF
TGTGCCAGCAGCGTAGCTCCTCGCGGGGGGGCGGAGACCCAGTACTTC
>-|TRBJ2-5|TRBD2|TRBV4-1
CASSQLEASGGPQETQYF
TGCGCCAGCAGCCAACTTGAGGCTAGCGGGGGGCCCCAAGAGACCCAGTACTTC
>-|TRBJ1-1|-|TRBV2
CASTSSAGITEAFF
TGTGCCAGCACTTCGTCGGCAGGGATCACTGAAGCTTTCTTT
>-|TRBJ2-7|-|TRBV5-1
CASSPGSTLTYEQYF
TGCGCCAGCAGCCCCGGGTCAACCTTGACCTACGAGCAGTACTTC
>-|TRBJ1-2|-|TRBV10-3
CAISATVHYGYTF
TGTGCCATCAGTGCGACAGTCCACTATGGCTACACCTTC
>-|TRBJ1-6|-|TRBV11-2
CASSFSDLGSPLHF
TGTGCCAGCAGCTTTTCAGACTTAGGTTCACCCCTCCACTTT
>-|TRBJ1-5|-|TRBV2
CASSGGGGEGQPQHF
TGTGCCAGCAGTGGAGGGGGGGGTGAGGGACAGCCCCAGCATTTT
>-|TRBJ2-5|-|TRBV12-3/TRBV12-4
CASSNRKETQYF
TGTGCCAGCAGCAACAGAAAAGAGACCCAGTACTTC
>-|TRBJ2-7|TRBD2|TRBV5-4
CASSPGLAGPYEQYF
TGTGCCAGCAGCCCGGGACTAGCGGGACCCTACGAGCAGTACTTC
>-|TRBJ2-7|TRBD1|TRBV7-3
CASSLRPGGSYEQYF
TGTGCCAGCAGCTTAAGGCCAGGGGGATCCTACGAGCAGTACTTC
>once|TRBJ2-2|-|TRBV27
CASLERGTGELFF
TGTGCCAGCCTTGAGAGGGGGACCGGGGAGCTGTTTTTT
>-|TRBJ2-1|-|TRBV12-3/TRBV12-4
CASSSVGYNEQFF
TGTGCCAGCAGTTCGGTCGGGTACAATGAGCAGTTCTTC
>-|TRBJ2-7|TRBD2|TRBV6-2/TRBV6-3
CASSQVAGGPIYEQYF
TGTGCCAGCAGTCAAGTAGCGGGGGGGCCGATCTACGAGCAGTACTTC
>-|TRBJ2-3|-|TRBV7-9
CASSIEDSYTDTQYF
TGTGCCAGCAGCATAGAGGACTCGTACACAGATACGCAGTATTTT
>-|TRBJ1-6|TRBD1|TRBV18
CASSPGTGVYNSPLHF
TGTGCCAGCTCACCGGGGACAGGGGTCTATAATTCACCCCTCCACTTT
>-|TRBJ1-1|TRBD1|TRBV2
CASSGQGTEAFF
TGTGCCAGCAGTGGACAGGGAACTGAAGCTTTCTTT
>-|TRBJ2-7|-|TRBV24-1
CATSDPTRTEGEQYF
TGTGCCACCAGTGACCCGACCCGGACAGAGGGCGAGCAGTACTTC
>few|TRBJ2-7|TRBD1|TRBV5-5
CASSLGTGPYEQYF
TGTGCCAGCAGCTTAGGGACAGGGCCCTACGAGCAGTACTTC
>-|TRBJ1-5|-|TRBV21-1
CASNRDSYCTWNSNQPQHF
TGTGCCAGCAACCGGGACTCATATTGTACCTGGAATAGCAATCAGCCCCAGCATTTT
>-|TRBJ2-1|TRBD2|TRBV10-3
CAISASGGGYNEQFF
TGTGCCATCAGTGCTTCCGGGGGGGGGTACAATGAGCAGTTCTTC
>-|TRBJ1-1|-|TRBV11-2
CASSPLLSSGRAFF
TGTGCCAGCAGCCCCCTCTTATCGAGCGGCCGGGCTTTCTTT
>once|TRBJ2-3|TRBD2|TRBV2
CASSGLASGRTDTQYF
TGTGCCAGCAGTGGGTTGGCTAGCGGGAGAACAGATACGCAGTATTTT
>-|TRBJ2-7|TRBD2|TRBV7-2
CASSYGLAGLYEQYF
TGTGCCAGCAGCTACGGACTAGCGGGGCTCTACGAGCAGTACTTC
>-|TRBJ2-5|-|TRBV12-3/TRBV12-4
CASSLPEQETQYF
TGTGCCAGCAGTTTACCAGAACAAGAGACCCAGTACTTC
>-|TRBJ2-2|-|TRBV5-5
CASSLVRDGELFF
TGTGCCAGCAGCTTGGTACGGGACGGGGAGCTGTTTTTT
>-|TRBJ1-1|-|TRBV30
CAWSVTGRAEAFF
TGTGCCTGGAGCGTAACAGGTCGCGCTGAAGCTTTCTTT
>-|TRBJ1-6|-|TRBV2
CASSERRDGSPLHF
TGTGCCAGCAGTGAGAGGAGGGACGGATCACCCCTCCACTTT
>-|TRBJ2-3|TRBD2|TRBV6-4
CASSDSAGGSTDTQYF
TGTGCCAGCAGTGACTCTGCGGGGGGGTCCACAGATACGCAGTATTTT
>-|TRBJ2-4|-|TRBV7-9
CASSSTTGRSIQYF
TGTGCCAGCAGCTCGACGACAGGGAGGAGCATTCAGTACTTC
>-|TRBJ2-5|TRBD1|TRBV5-1
CASSLGWDRVSKTQYF
TGCGCCAGCAGCTTGGGATGGGACAGGGTGTCGAAGACCCAGTACTTC